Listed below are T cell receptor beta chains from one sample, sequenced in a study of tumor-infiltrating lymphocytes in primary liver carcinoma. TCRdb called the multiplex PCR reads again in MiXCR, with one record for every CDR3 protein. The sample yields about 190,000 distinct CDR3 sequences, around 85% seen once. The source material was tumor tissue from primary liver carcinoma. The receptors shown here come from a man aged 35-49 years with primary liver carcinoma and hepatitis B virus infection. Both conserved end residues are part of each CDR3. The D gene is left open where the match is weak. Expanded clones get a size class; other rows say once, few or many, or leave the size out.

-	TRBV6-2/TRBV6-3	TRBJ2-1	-	CASSLLAGAFNEQFF	TGTGCCAGCAGCTTACTAGCAGGAGCTTTCAATGAGCAGTTCTTC
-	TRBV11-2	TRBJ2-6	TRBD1	CACSMGGDRGSSLSGANVLTF	TGTGCCTGCAGCATGGGGGGAGACAGGGGCAGTTCCCTCTCTGGGGCCAATGTCCTGACTTTC
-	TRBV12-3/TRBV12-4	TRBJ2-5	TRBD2	CASIHREDLLIQYF	TGTGCCAGCATCCACCGGGAGGATCTGTTGATCCAGTATTTC
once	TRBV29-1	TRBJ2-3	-	CNVSGKGASDTQYF	TGCAACGTTTCCGGGAAAGGGGCGTCAGATACACAGTATTTT
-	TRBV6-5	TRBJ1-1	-	CASCVTGKDTEAFF	TGTGCCAGCTGTGTGACAGGAAAGGACACTGAAGCTTTCTTT
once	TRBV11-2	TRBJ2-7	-	CASSSYMNSYEQYF	TGCGCCAGCAGCTCTTACATGAACTCCTACGAGCAGTACTTC
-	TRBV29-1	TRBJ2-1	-	CSSSGTQGSYSEQFF	TGCAGCTCCAGTGGGACACAGGGCTCCTACAGTGAGCAGTTCTTC
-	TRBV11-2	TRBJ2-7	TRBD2	CASSLVGGRYDQYF	TGTGCCAGCAGCTTAGTAGGCGGGAGATACGACCAGTACTTC
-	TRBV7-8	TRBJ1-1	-	CTSSLDVGGTEALF	TGTACCAGCAGCTTAGATGTAGGAGGGACTGAAGCTCTCTTT
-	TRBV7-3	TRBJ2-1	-	CLSSLGPSSYNEQFF	TGTCTCAGCAGCTTAGGCCCGAGCTCCTACAATGAGCAGTTCTTC
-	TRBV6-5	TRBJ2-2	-	CASGYSWSRGSTGELFF	TGTGCCAGCGGTTACTCGTGGTCTAGAGGGAGTACCGGGGAGCTGTTTTTT
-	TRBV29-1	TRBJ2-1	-	CSVGLVGVFYNKQFF	TGCAGCGTTGGACTAGTGGGAGTGTTCTACAATAAGCAGTTCTTC
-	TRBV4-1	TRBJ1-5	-	CASSPDERVGNQPQHF	TGTGCCAGCAGCCCCGATGAGAGGGTTGGCAATCAGCCACAGCATTTT
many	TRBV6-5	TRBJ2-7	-	CASSSPGAGYEQYF	TGTGCCAGCAGTTCCCCGGGCGCGGGCTACGAGCAGTACTTC
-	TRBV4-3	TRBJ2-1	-	CASSPGLGDHNVQFF	TGTGCCAGCAGCCCTGGGCTAGGGGACCATAATGTGCAGTTCTTC
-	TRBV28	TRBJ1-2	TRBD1	CASRPPGQWRNGYTF	TGTGCCAGCAGGCCTCCGGGACAGTGGAGAAACGGCTACACCTTC
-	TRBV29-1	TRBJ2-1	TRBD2	CSARGGLSGYNEQIF	TGCAGCGCCCGGGGGGGATTATCGGGATACAATGAGCAGATCTTC
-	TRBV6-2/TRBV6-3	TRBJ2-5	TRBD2	CASSERNSGRTEITQYF	TGTGCCAGCAGCGAAAGGAATAGCGGGAGGACCGAAATAACCCAGTATTTC
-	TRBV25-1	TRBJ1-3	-	CASREGGSGNTIYF	TGTGCCAGCAGGGAAGGGGGCTCTGGAAACACCATATATTTT
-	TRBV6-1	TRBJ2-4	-	CASSDGTHRGIHYF	TGTGCCAGCAGTGACGGGACTCATCGGGGCATTCACTACTTC
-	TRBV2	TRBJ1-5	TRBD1	CASSSDRNNQPQHF	TGTGCCAGCAGCTCGGACAGGAACAATCAGCCCCAGCATTTT
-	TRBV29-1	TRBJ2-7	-	CSVRPSRVKFYGQYF	TGCAGCGTACGCCCTTCCAGGGTCAAGTTCTACGGGCAGTACTTT
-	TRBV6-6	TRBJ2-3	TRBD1	CARKSTGGGDTQYF	TGTGCCCGCAAGTCAACAGGGGGTGGAGATACGCAGTATTTT
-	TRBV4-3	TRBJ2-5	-	CTSSQTFGSWETHYF	TGCACCAGCAGCCAAACGTTCGGGTCTTGGGAGACCCACTACTTC
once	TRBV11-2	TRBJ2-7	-	CASSFGGLYAREQYF	TGTGCTAGCAGCTTCGGAGGGCTTTACGCGCGCGAGCAGTACTTC
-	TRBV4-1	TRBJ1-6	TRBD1	CASSQDRGQGHGSPLLF	TGCGCCAGCAGCCAAGACCGGGGACAGGGGCATGGGTCACCCCTCCTCTTT
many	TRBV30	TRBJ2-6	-	CALLSGANVLTF	TGTGCCCTCCTCTCTGGGGCCAACGTCCTGACTTTC
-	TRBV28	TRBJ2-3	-	CARVSYLDSDTQYF	TGCGCCAGGGTATCGTACCTTGATTCTGATACGCAGTATTTT
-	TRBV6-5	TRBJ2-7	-	CASSPAGTLFYEQYF	TGTGCCAGCAGTCCCGCCGGGACACTATTCTACGAGCAGTACTTC
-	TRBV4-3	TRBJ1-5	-	CASSQDQEGGKPQHF	TGCGCCAGCAGCCAAGATCAGGAAGGTGGAAAGCCCCAGCATTTT
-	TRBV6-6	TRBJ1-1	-	CANSGDRKNTEAFF	TGTGCCAACTCCGGGGACCGTAAGAACACTGAAGCTTTCTTT
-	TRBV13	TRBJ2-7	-	CVSTSPGLYVQYF	TGTGTCAGCACGTCCCCCGGTCTCTACGTGCAGTACTTC
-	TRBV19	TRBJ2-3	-	CASSRGGTTDTQYF	TGTGCCAGTAGTAGGGGAGGAACCACAGATACGCAGTATTTT
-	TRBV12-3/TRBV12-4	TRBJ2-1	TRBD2	CTSSAQRGVAGDNNEQFF	TGTACCAGCAGTGCGCAGAGAGGGGTAGCGGGAGACAACAATGAGCAGTTCTTC
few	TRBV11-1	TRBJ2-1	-	CASSIQGPLDNEQFF	TGTGCTAGCAGCATCCAGGGACCACTGGACAATGAGCAGTTCTTC
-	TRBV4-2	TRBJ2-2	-	CANSQDNEQSLLNTGELFF	TGTGCCAACAGCCAAGATAATGAACAGTCCCTTCTGAACACCGGGGAGCTGTTTTTT
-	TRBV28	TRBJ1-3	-	CASSLLLGVSGNTVYF	TGTGCCAGCAGTTTACTATTAGGAGTCTCTGGAAACACCGTATATTTC
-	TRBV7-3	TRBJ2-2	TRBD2	CATSLNPGGMVGELFF	TGTGCCACCAGCTTAAACCCGGGGGGGATGGTCGGGGAGCTGTTTTTT
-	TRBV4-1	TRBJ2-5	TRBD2	CASSRNPGLARETQYF	TGCGCCAGCAGCCGAAATCCAGGACTAGCGAGAGAGACCCAGTACTTC
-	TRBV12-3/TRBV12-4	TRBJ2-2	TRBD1	CVSSSGQGTAVGELFF	TGTGTCAGCAGTTCAGGGCAGGGGACAGCTGTCGGGGAGCTGTTTTTT
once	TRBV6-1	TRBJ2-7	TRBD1	CATETGGYYEHYF	TGTGCCACCGAGACAGGGGGCTACTACGAGCATTACTTC
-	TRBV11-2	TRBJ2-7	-	CVSSSLAVASLEQYF	TGTGTCAGCAGCTCGTTAGCGGTAGCGAGCCTCGAGCAGTACTTC
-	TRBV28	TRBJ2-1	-	CASNFELNEQFF	TGTGCCAGCAATTTTGAGCTTAATGAGCAGTTCTTC
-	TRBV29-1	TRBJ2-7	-	CSLAKTGTLYKQYF	TGCAGCCTTGCAAAGACAGGAACGCTCTACAAGCAGTACTTC
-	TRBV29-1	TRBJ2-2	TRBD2	CSVGTSVTNTVELFF	TGCAGCGTTGGGACTAGCGTGACGAACACCGTGGAGCTGTTTTTT
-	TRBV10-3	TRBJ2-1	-	CAIRGTQGNEQSF	TGTGCCATCCGAGGGACCCAAGGCAATGAGCAGTCCTTC